Below, 25 T cell receptor beta chains from the same sample are listed, as sequenced in a study of cytomegalovirus exposure and HLA in healthy donors (dated by TCRdb to 2016 to 2017). The library was made by the immunoSEQ multiplex PCR assay. TCRdb obtained this table from immuneACCESS and retained in-frame rearrangements with V and J assigned. These tables miss some clones; where compared with another copy, unresolved V genes account for less than half of the shortfall, and the remainder is unexplained. This sample comprises under 150,000 clones, approximately 90% of them detected only once. Under 0.8% of the sample comes from the top ten. The sequencing sample was made of PBMCs. These receptors were collected from a man between 18 and 35 years old in good health and CMV-seronegative.

The chain joins TRBV4-1 to TRBJ2-7; possible D gene TRBD1, 6 bases. V lost 0 bases, J lost 2 bases, and 14 bases lay in between. The CDR3 loop spans 16 amino acids. Germline V gene lookup returns CDR1 MGHRA and CDR2 YSYEKL. In DNA form, the CDR3 reads TGCGCCAGCAGCCAAGATGGCGTCAGGGGCCCCTACGAGCAGTACTTC. Its translation is CASSQDGVRGPYEQYF.

CDR3 residues: CASSSLLVGREYF. The CDR3 DNA sequence: TGTGCCAGCAGCTCCCTCCTGGTTGGGCGTGAGTACTTC. This chain links TRBV11-3 with TRBJ2-4; D call uncertain. Per germline, CDR1 SGHNT and CDR2 YENEEA. CDR3 length: 13 amino acids. Trimming pared 4 bases from V and 14 bases from J, leaving 18 bases between.

This chain connects TRBV27 to TRBJ1-1, with 7 positions matching TRBD1. The CDR3 has 14 residues. The germline CDR1 and CDR2 sequences are MNHEY and SMNVEV (reference sequence). V trimming: 4 bases; J trimming: 1 base; junction bases outside the gene matches: 3. In nucleotides, the CDR3 is TGTGCCAGCAGTTCGGGACAGTCGAACACTGAAGCTTTCTTT. Protein product: CASSSGQSNTEAFF.

V gene TRBV28 combines with J gene TRBJ1-6; D gene ambiguous. The CDR3 length is 16 residues. Trimming pared 6 bases from V and 0 bases from J, leaving 12 bases between. Germline V gives CDR1 MDHEN, CDR2 SYDVKM. The CDR3 DNA reads TGTGCCAGCAGAGAGACGGGGAGCTCCTATAATTCACCCCTCCACTTT. It specifies CASRETGSSYNSPLHF.

The V and J genes are TRBV19 and TRBJ2-1, with 9 nucleotides matching TRBD2. Germline CDR1 and CDR2: LNHDA and SQIVND (reference sequence). This CDR3 contains 19 residues. The V gene end was trimmed by 10 bases and the J gene end by 3 bases; junction bases not matched to a gene: 22. DNA for the CDR3: TGTGCCACCAGGGCTAGGCGGGGGGGCGATCGTCATCACTACAATGAGCAGTTCTTC. Its protein product is CATRARRGGDRHHYNEQFF.

The chain couples TRBV4-3 to TRBJ1-2, with 8 bases matching TRBD1. Germline lookup yields CDR1 LGHNA and CDR2 YSLEER. V shed 4 bases and J 5 bases; nucleotides not matched to a gene: 12. This CDR3 is built from 16 residues. The CDR3 reads CASSLNPTGGGYGYTF. CDR3 DNA sequence: TGCGCCAGCAGCCTCAACCCCACAGGGGGAGGGTATGGCTACACCTTC.

This sequence joins TRBV5-1 and TRBJ1-2; D call uncertain. The V gene lost 2 bases and the J gene lost 3 bases, with 8 bases spanning the gap. Germline values: CDR1 SGHRS, CDR2 YFSETQ. This CDR3 contains 13 residues. The CDR3 nucleotides are TGCGCCAGCAGCTTCCGGGATTACTATGGCTACACCTTC. Amino acids: CASSFRDYYGYTF.

This clone was picked up one time. J is TRBJ2-7 and V is TRBV21-1; the D call TRBD2 from the table was never checked on the DNA. TRBV21-1 is reported as a pseudogene. The CDR3 is made up of 15 amino acids. The DNA of the CDR3 is TGTGCCAGCAGCGATAGCGGGAGGCCCTTTAGTGAGCAGTACGTC. This sequence encodes CASSDSGRPFSEQYV.

The chain joins TRBV5-5 to TRBJ1-5; D not resolved. This CDR3 contains 13 residues. Germline V gives CDR1 SGHKS, CDR2 YYEKEE (reference sequence). V lost 0 bases to trimming and J lost 5 bases, with 6 bases between them. CDR3 sequence: CASSLVRDQPQHF. DNA of the CDR3: TGTGCCAGCAGCTTGGTGAGGGATCAGCCCCAGCATTTT.

V gene TRBV6-6 combines with J gene TRBJ2-7; the match to TRBD1 covers 9 bases. CDR1 is MNHNY and CDR2 is SVGAGI in the germline V gene (reference sequence). V trimming: 8 bases; J trimming: 8 bases; junction bases outside the gene matches: 10. The CDR3 loop spans 13 amino acids. CDR3 loop: CASLEGQGSQQYV. In DNA, the CDR3 is TGTGCCAGCCTCGAGGGACAGGGCTCTCAGCAGTACGTC.

The chain employs TRBV4-3 and TRBJ1-5; D perhaps matches TRBD1 (5 bases). The CDR3 has 15 residues. V was trimmed by 3 bases and J by 4 bases, leaving 13 bases between them. The germline V gene has CDR1 LGHNA and CDR2 YSLEER. CDR3 nucleotides: TGCGCCAGCAGCCAGGAAGGGGCCAGTAATCAGCCCCAGCATTTT. Translation gives CASSQEGASNQPQHF.

The genes are TRBV5-6 and TRBJ1-1; D is uncertain. V lost 5 bases and J lost 1, with 12 bases in between. The CDR3 is 14 residues long. CDR1 is SGHDT and CDR2 is YYEEEE in the germline V gene. CDR3 residues: CASRPGNSNTEAFF. As DNA, the CDR3 is TGTGCCAGCAGACCGGGGAATTCGAACACTGAAGCTTTCTTT.

The chain is built from TRBV7-9 and TRBJ1-6, with a possible D match to TRBD1 (5 bases). V dropped 5 bases and J dropped 7 bases, with 18 bases sitting between them. The CDR3 is 16 residues long. Germline CDR1 and CDR2: SEHNR and FQNEAQ (reference sequence). CDR3 coding DNA: TGTGCCAGCAGCCCAATCCAGACAGCCGGGAATTCACCCCTCCACTTT. Protein sequence: CASSPIQTAGNSPLHF.

The V call is TRBV5-1, the J call TRBJ2-2, with D unclear. The CDR3 loop spans 13 amino acids. Deletions cut 0 bases from V and 4 bases from J, with 4 bases between. Per germline, CDR1 SGHRS and CDR2 YFSETQ. The CDR3 here is CASSLAGTGELFF. The CDR3 nucleotides read TGCGCCAGCAGCTTGGCCGGCACCGGGGAGCTGTTTTTT.

The chain couples TRBV18 to TRBJ1-5, with TRBD1 matching over 11 bases. Trimming removed 3 bases from V and 4 bases from J; junction bases left unmatched: 2. The CDR3 spans 15 residues. Germline assignment: CDR1 KGHSH and CDR2 LQKENI. The CDR3 sequence: CASSPGTGGNQPQHF. DNA of the CDR3: TGTGCCAGCTCACCGGGGACAGGGGGGAATCAGCCCCAGCATTTT.

Written as DNA, the CDR3 is TGTGCTAGTGGTGCCGGGACAGGGCCCTACAATGAGCAGTTCTTC. This translates into CASGAGTGPYNEQFF. V usage is TRBV12-5 and J usage is TRBJ2-1; 9 nucleotides match TRBD1. The germline gives CDR1 LGHNT, CDR2 FRNRAP. The junction had 4 bases not matched to a gene; V was cut back by 5 bases and J by 2 bases. The CDR3 runs 15 residues.

The CDR3 nucleotides read TGTGCCAGCGGCAGGGGTTTTGAAGCTTTCTTT. Residues: CASGRGFEAFF. The chain links TRBV6-5 to TRBJ1-1, with D perhaps TRBD1 (6 bases). V was cut by 8 bases and J by 7 bases, with 11 bases left in between. The CDR3 loop spans 11 amino acids. Germline lookup yields CDR1 MNHEY and CDR2 SVGAGI.

In DNA form, the CDR3 reads TGTGCCAGCAGCTTTGACAGGTGGAATCAGCCCCAGCATTTT. Translation gives CASSFDRWNQPQHF. This chain uses TRBV7-2 with TRBJ1-5, with D possibly TRBD1 on 6 matching bases. CDR3 size: 14 residues. V was pared by 3 bases and J by 4 bases, with 10 bases between. Germline V CDR1 and CDR2: SGHTA, FQGNSA.

This clone was detected only a few times. The chain uses TRBV6-6 and TRBJ2-7; 7 bases match TRBD1. The V gene's germline CDR1 is MNHNY and CDR2 SVGAGI (reference sequence). CDR3 length equals 13 residues. With V trimmed by 6 bases and J by 7 bases, 9 bases remained unmatched. In nucleotides, the CDR3 is TGTGCCAGCAGGCTCGACAGGGCTGGTGAGCAGTACGTC. Translating gives CASRLDRAGEQYV.

The chain links TRBV15 to TRBJ1-3; tentative D call: TRBD1 (6 bases). The CDR3 is made up of 17 amino acids. Per germline, CDR1 LNHNV and CDR2 YYDKDF (reference sequence). Deletions cut 1 base from V and 8 bases from J, with 21 bases between. The CDR3 here is CATSRGGTGFKRDTIYF. CDR3 sequence (DNA): TGTGCCACCAGCAGAGGAGGAACAGGGTTCAAAAGGGACACCATATATTTT.

The rearrangement joins TRBV9 to TRBJ2-1; maybe TRBD2 (6 bases). Germline lookup yields CDR1 SGDLS and CDR2 YYNGEE. The CDR3 spans 15 residues. The ends were cut back, 2 bases at V and 8 bases at J, with 17 bases in the middle. CDR3 in DNA: TGTGCCAGCAGCGTTTTTAGCGGTACCGGGGATGAGCAGTTCTTC. It encodes CASSVFSGTGDEQFF.

This chain links TRBV5-1 with TRBJ2-7; TRBD1 matches 7 bases. The CDR3 is 14 residues long. CDR1 and CDR2 from the germline V gene are SGHRS and YFSETQ. The V segment lost 4 bases and the J segment 6 bases; nucleotides outside the gene matches: 10. This chain's CDR3 is CASSIRQGMGEQYF. The CDR3 region has the DNA TGCGCCAGCAGCATCCGACAGGGAATGGGCGAGCAGTACTTC.

The chain links TRBV29-1 to TRBJ2-5, with no clear D. The germline V gene encodes CDR1 SQVTM and CDR2 ANQGSEA. Trimming pared 3 bases from V and 2 bases from J, leaving 13 bases between. The CDR3 has 14 amino acids. CDR3 in DNA: TGCAGCGTTGAGTCTATCCTGTCACAAGAGACCCAGTACTTC. This gives the protein CSVESILSQETQYF.

V usage is TRBV27 and J usage is TRBJ1-5; D possibly corresponds to TRBD1 (5 bases). The germline gives CDR1 MNHEY, CDR2 SMNVEV (reference sequence). Trimming cost V 4 bases and J 7 bases, with 17 bases left between them. The length of the CDR3 is 15 residues. The CDR3 DNA sequence: TGTGCCAGCAGTTCTGGGAGGGGTTGGGAACAGCCCCAGCATTTT. Its protein product is CASSSGRGWEQPQHF.

This chain joins TRBV7-8 and TRBJ2-1, with D unresolved. V was shortened by 2 bases and J by 0 bases, with 11 bases between the two germline ends. CDR1 and CDR2 from the germline V gene are SGHVS and FQNEAQ. The CDR3 totals 16 residues. The CDR3, as DNA: TGTGCCAGCAGCTTAAGTGGCTGGAGCTCCTACAATGAGCAGTTCTTC. The encoded protein is CASSLSGWSSYNEQFF.